The rows below give T cell receptor beta chains drawn from one sample of a study of blood T cell repertoires in COVID-19. The assay was immunoSEQ multiplex PCR, and TCRdb's table has in-frame clones only and misses some. This table has 60,000 to 70,000 clones, 65% to 85% appearing once. The sequenced material came from peripheral blood. These receptor sequences come from a human donor in a cohort sampled during active COVID-19. Each CDR3 is given with its conserved first and last residue. The D gene is left open where the match is weak. Some rows mark clone size as missing; the rest say once, few, many or name a class of expanded clone.

v_gene: TRBV27
abundance: NA
j_gene: TRBJ1-2
d_gene: NA
CDR3nt: TGTGCCAGCAGCTCCTTGGCACAGGGCGGGGGGGGCTACACCTTC
CDR3aa: CASSSLAQGGGGYTF

v_gene: TRBV21-1
abundance: NA
j_gene: TRBJ2-2
d_gene: NA
CDR3nt: TGTGCCAGCAGCGGGCCGGGAACAGCGAACACCGGGGAGCTGTTTTTT
CDR3aa: CASSGPGTANTGELFF

v_gene: TRBV5-1
abundance: NA
j_gene: TRBJ2-2
d_gene: NA
CDR3nt: TGCGCCAGCAGCTTGGGCGATGTAGTGATCGGGGAGCTGTTTTTT
CDR3aa: CASSLGDVVIGELFF

v_gene: TRBV6-5
abundance: NA
j_gene: TRBJ2-7
d_gene: NA
CDR3nt: TGTGCCAGCAGTTGGCGGGACAGCTCCTACGAGCAGTACTTC
CDR3aa: CASSWRDSSYEQYF

v_gene: TRBV18
abundance: once
j_gene: TRBJ1-5
d_gene: NA
CDR3nt: TGTGCCAGCTCACCCGAGAATCAGCCCCAGCATTTT
CDR3aa: CASSPENQPQHF

v_gene: TRBV7-3
abundance: NA
j_gene: TRBJ2-2
d_gene: NA
CDR3nt: TGTGCCAGCAGCCCATCTAAGACCGGGGAGCTGTTTTTT
CDR3aa: CASSPSKTGELFF

v_gene: TRBV7-9
abundance: NA
j_gene: TRBJ2-7
d_gene: TRBD2
CDR3nt: TGTGCCAGCAGCTTAGGAGTAGCGGGGTACGACGAGCAGTACTTC
CDR3aa: CASSLGVAGYDEQYF

v_gene: TRBV19
abundance: NA
j_gene: TRBJ2-6
d_gene: NA
CDR3nt: TGTGCCAGTAGCAACGAGCTGAACTCTGGGGCCAACGTCCTGACTTTC
CDR3aa: CASSNELNSGANVLTF

v_gene: TRBV28
abundance: NA
j_gene: TRBJ2-1
d_gene: TRBD1
CDR3nt: TGTGCCAGCAGTTTATCAGCGACAGGGTCGTACAATGAGCAGTTCTTC
CDR3aa: CASSLSATGSYNEQFF

v_gene: TRBV7-2
abundance: NA
j_gene: TRBJ2-5
d_gene: NA
CDR3nt: TGTGCCAGCAGCTTACCAGGCCCAGAGACCCAGTACTTC
CDR3aa: CASSLPGPETQYF

v_gene: TRBV19
abundance: NA
j_gene: TRBJ1-2
d_gene: TRBD1
CDR3nt: TGTGCCACCCAACTAATGAGGACAGGGGGCTATGGCTACACCTTC
CDR3aa: CATQLMRTGGYGYTF

v_gene: TRBV28
abundance: NA
j_gene: TRBJ2-5
d_gene: TRBD1
CDR3nt: TGTGCCAGCAGTTCCCAGGGGACAGGGGGTCGAAAGACCCAGTACTTC
CDR3aa: CASSSQGTGGRKTQYF

v_gene: TRBV7-9
abundance: NA
j_gene: TRBJ1-1
d_gene: TRBD1
CDR3nt: TGTGCCAGCAGCTCCCAGGGGGTTTGGACTGAAGCTTTCTTT
CDR3aa: CASSSQGVWTEAFF

v_gene: TRBV30
abundance: NA
j_gene: TRBJ2-1
d_gene: TRBD2
CDR3nt: TGTGCCTGGAGTAAGCCTAGCGGGGGGAGGGATGAGCAGTTCTTC
CDR3aa: CAWSKPSGGRDEQFF

v_gene: TRBV24-1
abundance: once
j_gene: TRBJ2-1
d_gene: TRBD2
CDR3nt: TGTGCCACCAGCCTCGGGACTAGCGGGGGTGATGAGCAGTTCTTC
CDR3aa: CATSLGTSGGDEQFF

v_gene: TRBV5-6
abundance: NA
j_gene: TRBJ2-2
d_gene: TRBD1
CDR3nt: TGTGCCAGCAGCCCGGGCTGGACAGGGGCCCCCGGGGAGCTGTTTTTT
CDR3aa: CASSPGWTGAPGELFF

v_gene: TRBV5-4
abundance: NA
j_gene: TRBJ2-2
d_gene: TRBD1
CDR3nt: TGTGCCAGCAGCAGGGGACAGGTCCTTACCGGGGAGCTGTTTTTT
CDR3aa: CASSRGQVLTGELFF

v_gene: TRBV4-3
abundance: NA
j_gene: TRBJ2-7
d_gene: NA
CDR3nt: TGCGCCAGCAGCCAAGCCCGGGTCTACGAGCAGTACTTC
CDR3aa: CASSQARVYEQYF

v_gene: TRBV18
abundance: NA
j_gene: TRBJ2-1
d_gene: NA
CDR3nt: TGTGCCAGCTCACCATCGAACGGGAACAATGAGCAGTTCTTC
CDR3aa: CASSPSNGNNEQFF

v_gene: TRBV4-2
abundance: few
j_gene: TRBJ1-2
d_gene: TRBD1
CDR3nt: TGTGCCAGCAGCCAAGAGACAGGGTTTGCCTATGGCTACACCTTC
CDR3aa: CASSQETGFAYGYTF

v_gene: TRBV7-2
abundance: NA
j_gene: TRBJ2-7
d_gene: TRBD1
CDR3nt: TGTGCCAGCAGCTTAGAAGGGACAGGGTGGGACGAGCAGTACTTC
CDR3aa: CASSLEGTGWDEQYF

v_gene: TRBV20-1
abundance: NA
j_gene: TRBJ1-1
d_gene: NA
CDR3nt: TGCAGTGCGCTATCGGACACTGAAGCTTTCTTT
CDR3aa: CSALSDTEAFF

v_gene: TRBV6-5
abundance: NA
j_gene: TRBJ2-7
d_gene: TRBD2
CDR3nt: TGTGCCAGCAGGCAGGCGGGGGGCAGCTACGAGCAGTACTTC
CDR3aa: CASRQAGGSYEQYF

v_gene: TRBV28
abundance: NA
j_gene: TRBJ1-2
d_gene: NA
CDR3nt: TGTGCCAGCAGTTACCCTTCGGGGAGTAACTATGGCTACACCTTC
CDR3aa: CASSYPSGSNYGYTF

v_gene: TRBV24-1
abundance: NA
j_gene: TRBJ2-3
d_gene: NA
CDR3nt: TGTGCCACCAGTGATTTTGCCGGTACGCAGTATTTT
CDR3aa: CATSDFAGTQYF

v_gene: TRBV18
abundance: NA
j_gene: TRBJ1-2
d_gene: NA
CDR3nt: TGTGCCAGCTCACAGCAGAGGGATGGCTACACCTTC
CDR3aa: CASSQQRDGYTF

v_gene: TRBV18
abundance: NA
j_gene: TRBJ2-1
d_gene: TRBD2
CDR3nt: TGTGCCAGCTCACCACCGGGACTAGCGGGGGGGTCCTACAATGAGCAGTTCTTC
CDR3aa: CASSPPGLAGGSYNEQFF

v_gene: TRBV5-6
abundance: NA
j_gene: TRBJ1-2
d_gene: TRBD1
CDR3nt: TGTGCCAGCAGCTCCGGGACAGGGGCGTCCTATGGCTACACCTTC
CDR3aa: CASSSGTGASYGYTF

v_gene: TRBV7-9
abundance: NA
j_gene: TRBJ2-7
d_gene: NA
CDR3nt: TGTGCCAGCAGGGGAGGCGGTGCCGGGCAGTACTTC
CDR3aa: CASRGGGAGQYF

v_gene: TRBV12-5
abundance: NA
j_gene: TRBJ1-4
d_gene: TRBD1
CDR3nt: TGTGCTAGTGGTCTTGGGACAGCTAATGAAAAACTGTTTTTT
CDR3aa: CASGLGTANEKLFF

v_gene: TRBV28
abundance: NA
j_gene: TRBJ1-2
d_gene: NA
CDR3nt: TGTGCCAGCAGTTTCATTGGGGGGGGATCTGACTATGGCTACACCTTC
CDR3aa: CASSFIGGGSDYGYTF

v_gene: TRBV7-9
abundance: NA
j_gene: TRBJ2-7
d_gene: NA
CDR3nt: TGTGCCAGCAGCCAAGAGGCCCACGAGCAGTACTTC
CDR3aa: CASSQEAHEQYF

v_gene: TRBV15
abundance: NA
j_gene: TRBJ1-5
d_gene: NA
CDR3nt: TGTGCCACCAGCCGCGAACAGGCGAATAGCAATCAGCCCCAGCATTTT
CDR3aa: CATSREQANSNQPQHF

v_gene: TRBV19
abundance: NA
j_gene: TRBJ1-2
d_gene: TRBD1
CDR3nt: TGTGCCAGTCAAAACGCTAGGGACAGGATATTGTATGGCTACACCTTC
CDR3aa: CASQNARDRILYGYTF

v_gene: TRBV30
abundance: NA
j_gene: TRBJ2-7
d_gene: TRBD2
CDR3nt: TGTGCCTTACTGACGGGGGGGGGAACTGACGAGCAGTACTTC
CDR3aa: CALLTGGGTDEQYF

v_gene: TRBV18
abundance: NA
j_gene: TRBJ2-7
d_gene: NA
CDR3nt: TGTGCCAGCTCCACAGGCGCCTACGAGCAGTACTTC
CDR3aa: CASSTGAYEQYF

v_gene: TRBV4-1
abundance: NA
j_gene: TRBJ2-7
d_gene: NA
CDR3nt: TGCGCCAGCAGCCAAGATGCCGACACTGGTTCCTACGAGCAGTACTTC
CDR3aa: CASSQDADTGSYEQYF

v_gene: TRBV10-2
abundance: NA
j_gene: TRBJ1-1
d_gene: NA
CDR3nt: TGCGCCAGCAGTGCCACAGGGTTAGAGGGAGCTTTCTTT
CDR3aa: CASSATGLEGAFF

v_gene: TRBV3-1/TRBV3-2
abundance: NA
j_gene: TRBJ2-7
d_gene: NA
CDR3nt: TGTGCCAGCAGCCAAGTCGCCTACGAGCAGTACTTC
CDR3aa: CASSQVAYEQYF

v_gene: TRBV9
abundance: NA
j_gene: TRBJ1-5
d_gene: TRBD1
CDR3nt: TGTGCCAGCAGCGAGCGACAGGGTCGGAGTCAGCCCCAGCATTTT
CDR3aa: CASSERQGRSQPQHF

v_gene: TRBV19
abundance: NA
j_gene: TRBJ2-5
d_gene: TRBD1
CDR3nt: TGTGCCAGCACACAGACAGGGAAGGGCGGGACCCAGTACTTC
CDR3aa: CASTQTGKGGTQYF

v_gene: TRBV7-2
abundance: NA
j_gene: TRBJ1-6
d_gene: NA
CDR3nt: TGTGCCAGCAGCTTAGGGGGCGCATCCTATAATTCACCCCTCCACTTT
CDR3aa: CASSLGGASYNSPLHF

v_gene: TRBV5-6
abundance: NA
j_gene: TRBJ1-5
d_gene: NA
CDR3nt: TGTGCCAGCAGCTTGTGGCGGGGAAATCAGCCCCAGCATTTT
CDR3aa: CASSLWRGNQPQHF

v_gene: TRBV7-9
abundance: NA
j_gene: TRBJ2-3
d_gene: TRBD2
CDR3nt: TGTGCCAGCAGCTTAGGAGCTAGCGGGGACCGCACAGATACGCAGTATTTT
CDR3aa: CASSLGASGDRTDTQYF

v_gene: TRBV7-6
abundance: NA
j_gene: TRBJ1-2
d_gene: NA
CDR3nt: TGTGCCAGCAGCTTAGGGCGCGCCAGGGGATCAGGGGGCTACACCTTC
CDR3aa: CASSLGRARGSGGYTF